Given below is one T cell receptor beta chain in context. Antigen specificity is unknown. Trimming at V came to 5 bases and at J to 2 bases, leaving 8 bases not matched to a gene. This CDR3 spans 16 amino acids. Germline-derived CDR1 and CDR2 are SEHNR and FQNEAQ (reference sequence). TCRdb's copy holds only in-frame clones and misses some; the assay was immunoSEQ multiplex PCR. The sample records about 2 million clones, approximately 94% being singletons. This sample was included in a study of shared clonotypes between healthy human individuals. Findings of the study overall: Tissues were not sampled, only blood, and their repertoires likely differ.

The naive CD8 subset, CD45RO-negative cells positively selected for CCR7, excluded terminally differentiated effector memory CD45RA+ cells. The sequence was collected from a man between 18 and 29 years old in good health. This chain connects TRBV7-9 to TRBJ2-2; TRBD1 aligns across 7 bases. The material sequenced was naive CD8+ T cells sorted from blood. The CDR3 protein is CASSPGTVFNTGELFF. The CDR3 DNA reads TGTGCCAGCAGCCCGGGGACAGTTTTTAACACCGGGGAGCTGTTTTTT. The full variable domain, with the rest looked up from reference TRBV7-9 and TRBJ2-2, is DTGVSQNPRHKITKRGQNVTFRCDPISEHNRLYWYRQTLGQGPEFLTYFQNEAQLEKSRLLSDRFSAERPKGSFSTLEIQRTEQGDSAMYLCASSPGTVFNTGELFFGEGSRLTVL.